This entry lists 24 T cell receptor beta chains sequenced from one sample in a study of T cell responses to AZD1222 COVID-19 vaccine. Method: immunoSEQ multiplex PCR; TCRdb's copy keeps in-frame clones and lacks some. The sample has over 95,000 clones, almost 90% seen once. Material: peripheral blood, obtained 28 days after the second AZD1222 dose. The origin of the receptors is an adult who received the AZD1222 COVID-19 vaccine.

The chain employs TRBV6-5 and TRBJ1-6; the match to TRBD1 covers 7 bases. Trimming cost V 6 bases and J 6 bases; bases outside gene matches: 8. The CDR3 sequence is 15 residues long. In germline, CDR1 is MNHEY, CDR2 SVGAGI. CDR3 in DNA: TGTGCCAGCAGGAAAACCGGGACAGTTAATTCACCCCTCCACTTT. Protein product: CASRKTGTVNSPLHF.

This chain joins TRBV7-9 and TRBJ2-3; D uncertain. The germline CDR1 and CDR2 sequences are SEHNR and FQNEAQ (reference sequence). The CDR3 runs to 12 residues. Trimming took off 5 bases at V and 4 bases at J, with 7 bases between the two ends. CDR3 residues: CASSTQSDTQYF. As DNA, the CDR3 is TGTGCCAGCAGCACCCAGTCAGATACGCAGTATTTT.

This chain links TRBV28 with TRBJ1-5, with TRBD1 matching 8 bases. Germline assignment: CDR1 MDHEN and CDR2 SYDVKM. J gave up 9 bases and V 9 bases, and 10 bases lay outside the gene matches. CDR3 length: 13 amino acids. Here the CDR3 DNA reads TGTGCCAGTGAGCCGGGACAGGCGACGCCCCAGCATTTT. Its protein product is CASEPGQATPQHF.

The chain is built from TRBV28 and TRBJ1-2; 7 bases match TRBD1. CDR3 length: 13 amino acids. Trimming cost V 3 bases and J 4 bases; bases outside gene matches: 2. The germline V gene has CDR1 MDHEN and CDR2 SYDVKM. CDR3 amino acids: CASSFGTAYGYTF. In DNA, the CDR3 is TGTGCCAGCAGTTTTGGGACAGCCTATGGCTACACCTTC.

V usage is TRBV4-1 and J usage is TRBJ2-5; D possibly corresponds to TRBD2 (6 bases). The CDR3 has 15 residues. Between the trimmed V and J ends, which lost 3 bases and 5 bases, there was a span of 16 bases. Germline CDR1 and CDR2: MGHRA and YSYEKL. The DNA of the CDR3 is TGCGCCAGCAGCCAGGACGGGGACTCTCGGGAGACCCAGTACTTC. Translation: CASSQDGDSRETQYF.

CDR3 nucleotide sequence: TGCGCCAGCAGCCAGGTCACTAGCGGGTACGAGCAGTACTTC. It translates to CASSQVTSGYEQYF. The J gene is TRBJ2-7, the V gene TRBV4-1, with 9 bases matching TRBD2. CDR3 length: 14 amino acids. Trimming cost V 3 bases and J 4 bases; bases outside gene matches: 4. CDR1 and CDR2 from the germline V gene are MGHRA and YSYEKL.

This clone was recorded at least ten times. The chain has TRBV10-3 and TRBJ2-1; no definite D call. The germline CDR1 and CDR2 sequences are ENHRY and SYGVKD. There are 13 residues in the CDR3. Trimming left V 7 bases short and J 6 bases short, with 13 bases between. For the CDR3, the DNA is TGTGCCATCAACCGACGGAACGGCAATGAGCAGTTCTTC. As protein: CAINRRNGNEQFF.

This chain joins TRBV4-1 and TRBJ1-1; no reliable D call. This CDR3 region has 16 residues. Germline CDR1 reads MGHRA; CDR2 reads YSYEKL. The V end was cut by 0 bases, the J end by 9 bases, with 20 bases between. The CDR3 DNA sequence: TGCGCCAGCAGCCAAGAATCCGCTCAGCTTGCCCTTAAAGCTTTCTTT. This codes for CASSQESAQLALKAFF.

This clone was seen a few times. V is TRBV18 and J is TRBJ2-5; 7 nucleotides agree with TRBD1. The CDR3 loop spans 13 amino acids. Germline V CDR1 and CDR2: KGHSH, LQKENI. After removal of 2 bases from V and 5 bases from J, the junction contained 2 bases not matched to a gene. CDR3 amino acids: CASSPDRDETQYF. The CDR3, as DNA: TGTGCCAGCTCACCAGACAGGGACGAGACCCAGTACTTC.

The chain joins TRBV5-1 to TRBJ1-4; TRBD1 matches at 9 bases. The V and J ends lost 5 bases and 7 bases, in that order; junction bases with no gene match: 9. CDR3 length equals 15 residues. Germline CDR1 SGHRS, CDR2 YFSETQ. The CDR3 spells CASRADPGQGEKLFF. CDR3 DNA sequence: TGCGCCAGCAGGGCCGATCCGGGACAGGGTGAAAAACTGTTTTTT.

The chain has TRBV3-1 (or the pseudogene TRBV3-2) and TRBJ1-1, with D hard to call. The V end was cut by 3 bases, the J end by 5 bases, with 22 bases between. The CDR3 has 17 residues. CDR1 and CDR2 from the germline V gene are LGHDT and YNNKEL (reference sequence). The CDR3 loop is CASSHGSGFSSSTEAFF. CDR3 DNA sequence: TGTGCCAGCAGCCACGGAAGCGGGTTCTCTTCCAGTACTGAAGCTTTCTTT.

The chain carries TRBV4-1 and TRBJ2-7, with D perhaps matching TRBD1 or TRBD2 (6 bases each). Germline-derived CDR1 and CDR2 are MGHRA and YSYEKL. V was cut by 5 bases and J by 2 bases, with 16 bases left in between. This CDR3 region has 15 residues. CDR3 region: CASSEYGGPTYEQYF. The CDR3 nucleotides read TGCGCCAGCAGCGAATACGGGGGCCCAACCTACGAGCAGTACTTC.

In its sample, this clone is medium-sized. The V call is TRBV5-4, the J call TRBJ1-1, with D possibly matching TRBD1 (5 bases). This CDR3 is 15 amino acids long. Germline values: CDR1 SGHNT, CDR2 YYREEE (reference sequence). V shed 0 bases and J shed 1 base, with 10 bases lying between them. The CDR3 sequence: CASSLGPRGNTEAFF. The CDR3, as DNA: TGTGCCAGCAGCTTGGGTCCGAGGGGGAACACTGAAGCTTTCTTT.

J is TRBJ2-7 and V is TRBV15, with D perhaps matching TRBD1 or TRBD2 (5 bases each). Trimming removed 5 bases from V and 5 bases from J, with 19 bases in between. From germline, CDR1 is LNHNV and CDR2 YYDKDF (reference sequence). The CDR3 has 15 amino acids. The CDR3 loop is CATSERGQGINEQYF. The CDR3 nucleotides read TGTGCCACCAGCGAGCGCGGGCAGGGTATCAACGAGCAGTACTTC.

A few counts support this clone. The chain couples TRBV19 to TRBJ2-1; D perhaps matches TRBD1 (6 bases). The V gene's germline CDR1 is LNHDA and CDR2 SQIVND (reference sequence). Trimming left V 0 bases short and J 10 bases short, with 13 bases between. The CDR3 is made up of 14 amino acids. CDR3 nucleotides: TGTGCCAGTAGTATAGAATGGCAGGGGCACGAGCAGTTCTTC. Amino acids: CASSIEWQGHEQFF.

V gene TRBV5-1 combines with J gene TRBJ1-4, with D possibly matching TRBD1 (6 bases). With 4 bases removed from V and 4 bases from J, the gap between germline ends came to 11 bases. Germline V gene data show CDR1 as SGHRS and CDR2 as YFSETQ. The CDR3 extends over 14 amino acids. The CDR3 loop reads CASSPGTINEKLFF. CDR3 bases: TGCGCCAGCAGCCCCGGGACAATTAATGAAAAACTGTTTTTT.

The chain joins TRBV10-3 to TRBJ1-3; D might be TRBD1 (5 bases). Trimming removed 9 bases from V and 0 bases from J, with 9 bases in between. Germline CDR1 ENHRY, CDR2 SYGVKD. The CDR3 covers 13 residues. The CDR3 spells CAIRDDSGNTIYF. The CDR3 nucleotides read TGTGCCATTCGGGACGACTCTGGAAACACCATATATTTT.

This rearrangement joins TRBV19 to TRBJ1-3, with D perhaps TRBD1 (5 bases). CDR3 length: 15 residues. Germline CDR1 and CDR2: LNHDA and SQIVND (reference sequence). V lost 7 bases and J 2 bases, leaving 15 bases between the germline ends. This CDR3 reads CASTPGTETGNTIYF. In nucleotides, the CDR3 is TGTGCCAGTACCCCAGGGACCGAGACTGGAAACACCATATATTTT.

The chain employs TRBV28 and TRBJ1-6, with 8 bases matching TRBD1. The CDR3 has 15 amino acids. Trimming removed 10 bases from V and 9 bases from J; junction bases left unmatched: 14. Germline lookup yields CDR1 MDHEN and CDR2 SYDVKM. CDR3 coding DNA: TGTGCCACCATAGGAGAGGACAGGGCTATTTCACCCCTCCACTTT. It yields the protein CATIGEDRAISPLHF.

The chain has TRBV7-3 and TRBJ1-1, with 7 positions matching TRBD1. With 1 base clipped from V and 1 base from J, the junction kept 3 bases outside the gene matches. Germline V gene data show CDR1 as SGHTA and CDR2 as FQGTGA. The CDR3 is 15 amino acids. This CDR3 is CASSLMAGGNTEAFF. CDR3 DNA sequence: TGTGCCAGCAGCTTAATGGCAGGGGGGAACACTGAAGCTTTCTTT.

The chain carries TRBV10-1 and TRBJ2-2; 8 bases map to TRBD2. Germline assignment: CDR1 WNHNN and CDR2 SYGVQD (reference sequence). Trimming removed 5 bases from V and 2 bases from J; junction bases left unmatched: 13. This CDR3 spans 18 amino acids. CDR3 coding DNA: TGCGCCAGCAGTTTGAGCGGGAGCGGTCGTTCTAACACCGGGGAGCTGTTTTTT. It encodes CASSLSGSGRSNTGELFF.

The V gene is TRBV15, the J gene TRBJ1-2; D is ambiguous. Per the germline V gene, CDR1 is LNHNV and CDR2 is YYDKDF (reference sequence). The CDR3 consists of 16 residues. V lost 1 base and J lost 2, with 14 bases in between. For the CDR3, the DNA is TGTGCCACCAGCAGAGCGGGTGGTTGGGAGAACTATGGCTACACCTTC. Protein product: CATSRAGGWENYGYTF.

The chain employs TRBV18 and TRBJ1-1, with D unresolved. The germline gives CDR1 KGHSH, CDR2 LQKENI. The CDR3 loop spans 15 amino acids. The V gene lost 5 bases and the J gene lost 5 bases, with 18 bases spanning the gap. CDR3 sequence: CASSTRDRRATEAFF. CDR3 nucleotides: TGTGCCAGCTCAACAAGGGATAGGAGGGCGACTGAAGCTTTCTTT.

The rearrangement links TRBV28 to TRBJ1-2; unclear D gene. CDR3 length: 12 amino acids. The germline CDR1 and CDR2 sequences are MDHEN and SYDVKM. Trimming removed 2 bases from V and 4 bases from J, with 5 bases in between. As DNA, the CDR3 is TGTGCCAGCAGTTTACAAGTCTATGGCTACACCTTC. Translation gives CASSLQVYGYTF.